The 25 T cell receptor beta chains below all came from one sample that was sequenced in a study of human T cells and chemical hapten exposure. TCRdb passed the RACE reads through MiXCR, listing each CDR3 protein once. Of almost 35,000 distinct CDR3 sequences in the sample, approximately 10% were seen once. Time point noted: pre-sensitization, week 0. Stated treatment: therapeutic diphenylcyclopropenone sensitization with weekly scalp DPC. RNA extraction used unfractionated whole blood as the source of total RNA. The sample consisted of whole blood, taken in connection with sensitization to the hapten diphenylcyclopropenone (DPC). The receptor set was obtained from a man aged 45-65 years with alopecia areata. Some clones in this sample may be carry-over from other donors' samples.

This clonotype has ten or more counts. Here the CDR3 DNA reads TGCAGCCCTGTGAACAGCACAGATACGCAGTATTTT. It yields the protein CSPVNSTDTQYF. The genes are TRBV29-1 and TRBJ2-3; no clear D. The V and J ends lost 8 bases and 0 bases respectively, with 9 bases between them. CDR1 is SQVTM and CDR2 is ANQGSEA in the germline V gene. The CDR3 is 12 residues long.

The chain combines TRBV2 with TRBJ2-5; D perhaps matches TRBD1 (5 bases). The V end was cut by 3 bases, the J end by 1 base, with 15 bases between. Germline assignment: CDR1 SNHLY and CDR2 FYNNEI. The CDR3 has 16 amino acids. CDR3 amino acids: CASSEGQGVGQETQYF. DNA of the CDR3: TGTGCCAGCAGTGAGGGCCAAGGGGTAGGCCAAGAGACCCAGTACTTC.

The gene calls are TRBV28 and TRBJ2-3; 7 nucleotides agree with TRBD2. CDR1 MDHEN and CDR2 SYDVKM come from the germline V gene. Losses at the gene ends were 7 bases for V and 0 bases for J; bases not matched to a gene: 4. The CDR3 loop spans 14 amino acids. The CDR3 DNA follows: TGTGCCAGCACCAGTAGCGGGAGCACAGATACGCAGTATTTT. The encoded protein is CASTSSGSTDTQYF.

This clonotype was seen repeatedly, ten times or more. This chain's CDR3 is CASSWEGLTNTEAFF. DNA of the CDR3: TGTGCCAGCAGCTGGGAGGGACTTACGAACACTGAAGCTTTCTTT. This chain links TRBV5-5 with TRBJ1-1, with a possible D match to TRBD1 (5 bases). The CDR3 consists of 15 residues. Germline assignment: CDR1 SGHKS and CDR2 YYEKEE (reference sequence). Trimming shortened V by 3 bases and J by 1 base, and 13 bases separated the two germline ends.

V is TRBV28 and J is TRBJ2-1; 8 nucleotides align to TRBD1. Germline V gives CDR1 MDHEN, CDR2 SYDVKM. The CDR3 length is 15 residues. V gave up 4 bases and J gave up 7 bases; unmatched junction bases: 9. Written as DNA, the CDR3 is TGTGCCAGCAGTTATGGACAGGGTACGTTAAATGAGCAGTTCTTC. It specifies CASSYGQGTLNEQFF.

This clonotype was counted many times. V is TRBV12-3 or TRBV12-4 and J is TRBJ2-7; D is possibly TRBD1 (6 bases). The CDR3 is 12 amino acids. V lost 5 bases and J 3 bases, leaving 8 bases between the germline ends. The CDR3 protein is CASSPDSYEQYF. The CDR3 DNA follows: TGTGCCAGCAGTCCGGACAGCTACGAGCAGTACTTC.

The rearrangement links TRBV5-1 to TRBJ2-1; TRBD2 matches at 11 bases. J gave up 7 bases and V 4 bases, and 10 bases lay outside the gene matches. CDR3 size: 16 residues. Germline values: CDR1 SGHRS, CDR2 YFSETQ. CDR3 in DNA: TGCGCCAGCAGCACCGATCCTAGCGGGAGGTTAAATGAGCAGTTCTTC. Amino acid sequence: CASSTDPSGRLNEQFF.

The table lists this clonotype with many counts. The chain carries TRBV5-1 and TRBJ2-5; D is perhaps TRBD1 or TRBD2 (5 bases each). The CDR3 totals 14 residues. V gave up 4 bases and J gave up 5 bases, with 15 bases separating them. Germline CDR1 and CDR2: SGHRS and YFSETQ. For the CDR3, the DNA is TGCGCCAGCAGCACCGGGACGGGCCGGGAGACCCAGTACTTC. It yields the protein CASSTGTGRETQYF.

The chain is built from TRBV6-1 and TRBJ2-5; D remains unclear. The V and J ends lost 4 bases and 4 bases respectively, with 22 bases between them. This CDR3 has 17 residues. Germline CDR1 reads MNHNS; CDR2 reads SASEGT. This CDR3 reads CASSVLPHPDIGETQYF. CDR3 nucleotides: TGTGCCAGCAGTGTTCTGCCACATCCCGACATTGGAGAGACCCAGTACTTC.

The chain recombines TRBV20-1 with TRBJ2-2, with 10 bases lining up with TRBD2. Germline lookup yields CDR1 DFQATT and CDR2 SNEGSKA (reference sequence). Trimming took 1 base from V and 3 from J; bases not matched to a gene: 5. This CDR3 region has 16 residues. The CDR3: CSARASGRKDTGELFF. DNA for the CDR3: TGCAGTGCTAGAGCTAGCGGGAGAAAGGACACCGGGGAGCTGTTTTTT.

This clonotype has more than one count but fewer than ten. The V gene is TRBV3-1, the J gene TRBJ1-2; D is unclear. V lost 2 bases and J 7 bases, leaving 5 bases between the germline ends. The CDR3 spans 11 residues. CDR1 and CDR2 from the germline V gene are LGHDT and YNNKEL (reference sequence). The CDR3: CASSQSSGYTF. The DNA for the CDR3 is TGTGCCAGCAGCCAAAGCTCTGGCTACACCTTC.

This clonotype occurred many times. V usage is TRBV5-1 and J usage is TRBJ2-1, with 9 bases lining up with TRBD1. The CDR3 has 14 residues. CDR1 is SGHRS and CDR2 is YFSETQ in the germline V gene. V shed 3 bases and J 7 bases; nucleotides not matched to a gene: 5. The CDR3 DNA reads TGCGCCAGCAGCTCCGGACAGGGGCGGAATGAGCAGTTCTTC. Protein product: CASSSGQGRNEQFF.

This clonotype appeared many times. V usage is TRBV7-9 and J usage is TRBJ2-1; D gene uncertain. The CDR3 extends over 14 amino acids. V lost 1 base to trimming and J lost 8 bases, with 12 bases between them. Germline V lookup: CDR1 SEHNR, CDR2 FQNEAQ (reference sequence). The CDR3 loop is CASSLGTSRDEQFF. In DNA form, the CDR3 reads TGTGCCAGCAGCTTAGGAACCTCTCGGGATGAGCAGTTCTTC.

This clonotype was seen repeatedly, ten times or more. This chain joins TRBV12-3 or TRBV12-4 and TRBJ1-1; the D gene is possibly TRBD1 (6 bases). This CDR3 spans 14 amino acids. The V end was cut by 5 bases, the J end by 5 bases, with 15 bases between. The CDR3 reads CASSPDRGATEAFF. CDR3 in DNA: TGTGCCAGCAGTCCGGACAGAGGGGCGACTGAAGCTTTCTTT.

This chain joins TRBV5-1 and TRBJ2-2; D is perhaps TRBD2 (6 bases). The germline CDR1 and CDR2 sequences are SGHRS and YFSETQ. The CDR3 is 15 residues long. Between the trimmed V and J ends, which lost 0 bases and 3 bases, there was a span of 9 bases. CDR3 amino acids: CASSLGSGYTGELFF. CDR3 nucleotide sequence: TGCGCCAGCAGCTTGGGTAGCGGTTACACCGGGGAGCTGTTTTTT.

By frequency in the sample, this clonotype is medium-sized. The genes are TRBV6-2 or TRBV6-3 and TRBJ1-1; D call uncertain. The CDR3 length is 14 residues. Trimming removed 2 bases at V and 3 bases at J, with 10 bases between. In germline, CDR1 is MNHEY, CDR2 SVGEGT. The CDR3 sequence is CASSYGARYTEAFF. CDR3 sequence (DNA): TGTGCCAGCAGTTACGGAGCGAGGTACACTGAAGCTTTCTTT.

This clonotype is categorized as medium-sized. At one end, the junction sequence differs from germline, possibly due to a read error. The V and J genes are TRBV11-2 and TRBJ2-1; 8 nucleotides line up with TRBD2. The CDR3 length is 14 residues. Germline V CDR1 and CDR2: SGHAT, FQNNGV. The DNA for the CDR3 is TGTGCCAGCAGTTTAGACCGACTAGCGATTGAGCAGTTCTTC. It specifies CASSLDRLAIEQFF.

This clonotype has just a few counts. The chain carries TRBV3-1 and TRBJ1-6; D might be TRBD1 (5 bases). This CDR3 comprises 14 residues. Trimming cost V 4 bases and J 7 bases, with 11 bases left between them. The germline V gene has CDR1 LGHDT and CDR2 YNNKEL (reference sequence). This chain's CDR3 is CASSRWGENSPLHF. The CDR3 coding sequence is TGTGCCAGCAGCCGATGGGGGGAAAATTCACCCCTCCACTTT.

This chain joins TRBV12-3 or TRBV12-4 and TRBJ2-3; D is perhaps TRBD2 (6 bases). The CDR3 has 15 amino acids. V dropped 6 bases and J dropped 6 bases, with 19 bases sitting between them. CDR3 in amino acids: CASSPGREWGDTQYF. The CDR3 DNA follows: TGTGCCAGCAGCCCAGGACGGGAGTGGGGGGATACGCAGTATTTT.

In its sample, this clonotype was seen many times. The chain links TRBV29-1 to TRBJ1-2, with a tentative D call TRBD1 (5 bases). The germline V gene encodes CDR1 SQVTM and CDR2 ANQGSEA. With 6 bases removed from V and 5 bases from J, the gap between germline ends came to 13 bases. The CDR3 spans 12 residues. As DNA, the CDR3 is TGCAGCGTGCGCATGGACATGTATGGCTACACCTTC. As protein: CSVRMDMYGYTF.

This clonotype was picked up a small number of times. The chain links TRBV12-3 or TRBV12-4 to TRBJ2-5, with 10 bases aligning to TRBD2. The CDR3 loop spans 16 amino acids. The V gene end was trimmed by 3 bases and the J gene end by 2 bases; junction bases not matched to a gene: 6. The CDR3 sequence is CASSFLTSGYQETQYF. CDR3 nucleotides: TGTGCCAGCAGTTTCCTGACTAGCGGGTATCAAGAGACCCAGTACTTC.

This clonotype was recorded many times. The CDR3 loop is CSARDEYGRGASYNEQFF. The CDR3 nucleotides are TGCAGTGCTAGAGACGAATACGGCAGGGGGGCCTCCTACAATGAGCAGTTCTTC. V gene TRBV20-1 combines with J gene TRBJ2-1; D may be TRBD1 (7 bases). The CDR3 runs to 18 residues. CDR1 is DFQATT, CDR2 SNEGSKA, per germline (reference sequence). Deletions cut 0 bases from V and 0 bases from J, with 18 bases between.

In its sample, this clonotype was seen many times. The CDR3 sequence is CASSVQGGHTDTQYF. The DNA of the CDR3 is TGTGCCAGCAGTGTACAGGGAGGCCACACAGATACGCAGTATTTT. J is TRBJ2-3 and V is TRBV28, with D possibly called TRBD1 or TRBD2 (6 bases each). Trimming pared 5 bases from V and 2 bases from J, leaving 14 bases between. Germline V gene data show CDR1 as MDHEN and CDR2 as SYDVKM. The CDR3 is made up of 15 amino acids.

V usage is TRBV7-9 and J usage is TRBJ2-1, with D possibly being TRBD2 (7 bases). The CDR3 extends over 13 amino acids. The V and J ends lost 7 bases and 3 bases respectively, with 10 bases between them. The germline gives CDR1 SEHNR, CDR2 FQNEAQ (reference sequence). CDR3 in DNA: TGTGCCAGCATGGGGGGGCACTACAATGAGCAGTTCTTC. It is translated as CASMGGHYNEQFF.

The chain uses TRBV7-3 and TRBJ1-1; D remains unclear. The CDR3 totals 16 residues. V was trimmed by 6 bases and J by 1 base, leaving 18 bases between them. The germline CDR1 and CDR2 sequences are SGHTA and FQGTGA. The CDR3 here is CASRESPGEGNTEAFF. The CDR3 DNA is TGTGCCAGCAGAGAAAGCCCGGGAGAGGGGAACACTGAAGCTTTCTTT.